This T cell receptor beta chain was obtained from a study of blood T cell repertoires in COVID-19. Across the whole study: Both acute and convalescent COVID-19 samples were obtained from the United States, Italy and Spain.

Under the authors' procedure: For nucleated cells, counts were estimated from reference gene primer amplification. TCRdb's table, derived via immunoSEQ multiplex PCR, lists solely in-frame clones and lacks some. Clonal size and the V and J genes are those of that table, whereas D and trimming came from the DNA. This sample has around 140,000 clones, with 80% to 85% found just once. Germline V gene lookup returns CDR1 MDHEN and CDR2 SYDVKM. The CDR3 has 11 amino acids. Trimming cost V 4 bases and J 2 bases, with 2 bases left between them. The V call is TRBV28, the J call TRBJ1-2; D remains ambiguous. The clonotype comes from a human donor in a cohort sampled during active COVID-19. Material for sequencing was peripheral blood. The CDR3 region is CASSSNYGYTF. As DNA, the CDR3 is TGTGCCAGCAGTTCGAACTATGGCTACACCTTC.